The present T cell receptor (beta chain) was sequenced within a study of tumor-infiltrating lymphocytes in localized non-small cell lung cancer. Study background: From each patient, both tumor and uninvolved lung, non-adjacent to tumor, were sampled.

The method was immunoSEQ multiplex PCR; TCRdb's version includes in-frame clones alone and lacks a portion of them. The sample includes about 11,000 clones, approximately 83% of them seen just once. This CDR3 is 13 amino acids long. Germline V gene lookup returns CDR1 MNHEY and CDR2 SVGAGI. Unmatched junction bases numbered 7, after V lost 10 bases and J lost 6 bases. Specimen: uninvolved lung tissue not adjacent to the tumor. The receptor was derived from a human donor with non-small cell lung cancer. The V gene is TRBV6-5, the J gene TRBJ2-4, with 9 bases matching TRBD1. CDR3 sequence (DNA): TGTGCCACCTCACGACAGGGGGGAAACATTCAGTACTTC. This gives the protein CATSRQGGNIQYF.